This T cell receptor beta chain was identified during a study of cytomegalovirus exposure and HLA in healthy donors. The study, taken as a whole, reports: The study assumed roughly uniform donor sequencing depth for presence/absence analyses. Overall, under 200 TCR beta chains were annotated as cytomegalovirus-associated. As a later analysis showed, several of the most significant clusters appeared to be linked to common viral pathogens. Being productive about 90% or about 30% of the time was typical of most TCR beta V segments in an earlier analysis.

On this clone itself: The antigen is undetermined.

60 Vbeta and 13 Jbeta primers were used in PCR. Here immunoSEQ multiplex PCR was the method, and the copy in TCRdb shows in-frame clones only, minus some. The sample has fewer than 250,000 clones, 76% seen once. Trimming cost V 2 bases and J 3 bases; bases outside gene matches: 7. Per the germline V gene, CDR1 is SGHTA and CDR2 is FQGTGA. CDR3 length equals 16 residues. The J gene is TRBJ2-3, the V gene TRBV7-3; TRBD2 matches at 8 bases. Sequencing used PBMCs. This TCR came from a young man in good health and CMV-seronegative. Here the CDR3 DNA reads TGTGCCAGCAGCTTACGACGGGCTAGCGGGACAGATACGCAGTATTTT. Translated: CASSLRRASGTDTQYF.